This record concerns one TCR beta chain sequence. No antigen is known for it. These data come from a study of cytomegalovirus exposure and HLA in healthy donors. Study-level background: Among the approximately 400 donors who were genotyped, 81% fell in the genetic ancestry cluster that is associated with self-reported Caucasian donors. Study-level results: Within the data, a cluster of highly shared sequence variants was likely a sequencing artifact. Most TCR sequences were uncommon, yet certain public TCRs appeared in many donors.

13 Jbeta primers and 60 Vbeta primers were used for the PCR. Clones were read by immunoSEQ multiplex PCR, and TCRdb kept only the in-frame ones, dropping some. Among about 190,000 clones listed, more than 65% were seen once. V was pared by 4 bases and J by 10 bases, with 21 bases between. In germline, CDR1 is SGHRS, CDR2 YFSETQ. This CDR3 contains 16 residues. Sequencing was done on a sample of PBMCs. The origin of this receptor is a middle-aged man in good health and CMV-seronegative. The chain couples TRBV5-1 to TRBJ1-6; D gene uncertain. CDR3 coding DNA: TGCGCCAGCAGCCCTGGCGCGGTGGGAGGTGGGTCACCCCTCCACTTT. It yields the protein CASSPGAVGGGSPLHF.